Sequencing of this T cell receptor (beta chain) was carried out in a study of T cell responses to AZD1222 COVID-19 vaccine. For the study at large: The study pooled second doses at about 4 or about 12 weeks.

Profiled with immunoSEQ multiplex PCR; TCRdb holds only in-frame clones, not every one. This sample has under 150,000 clones, with about 92% found just once. With 0 bases removed from V and 7 bases from J, the gap between germline ends came to 15 bases. Germline V gene lookup returns CDR1 LGHDT and CDR2 YNNKEL (reference sequence). The CDR3 runs 15 residues. The genes are TRBV3-1 (or the pseudogene TRBV3-2) and TRBJ1-2, with D maybe TRBD1 (5 bases). The clonotype originates from an adult in good health. The sample was peripheral blood, taken on day 0 of AZD1222 vaccination. CDR3 nucleotides: TGTGCCAGCAGCCAAGAAGGGGTCCGGGCGTCTGGCTACACCTTC. This codes for CASSQEGVRASGYTF.